This is a list of T cell receptor beta chains from one sample in a study of blood T cell repertoires in COVID-19. The data were produced by immunoSEQ multiplex PCR, yet TCRdb's version contains in-frame clones alone and is incomplete. The sample shows 97,000 or so clones, around 84% of them seen only once. Sequencing input: peripheral blood. The receptors stem from a man aged 45 to 65 with active or convalescent COVID-19. CDR3s include the opening cysteine and the closing phenylalanine or tryptophan. The order of the fields is clone size, V gene, J gene, D gene, CDR3 DNA, CDR3 protein. D genes are given only for firm matches. Some rows have no size entry. The others give once, few or many, or a class for an expanded clone.

once	TRBV19	TRBJ2-4	TRBD2	TGTGCCAGCAAGTCGGGGGGTCTAAGGGGCCCCAATCTAGCCAAAAACATTCAGTACTTC	CASKSGGLRGPNLAKNIQYF
.	TRBV28	TRBJ1-2	.	TGTGCCAGCAGTTTTATTTGGGGGGGCGCAGGTGGCTACACCTTC	CASSFIWGGAGGYTF
once	TRBV19	TRBJ1-2	TRBD1	TGTGCCAGTAGCGGACAGGCTGGGGGCTACACCTTC	CASSGQAGGYTF
.	TRBV3-1/TRBV3-2	TRBJ2-5	.	TGTGCCAGCAGCCAAGGACTAGTGGAAGAGACCCAGTACTTC	CASSQGLVEETQYF
.	TRBV11-2	TRBJ2-4	TRBD1	TGTGCCAGCAGCGCATCCGGGACAGGGGCCTCCATAGCCAAAAACATTCAGTACTTC	CASSASGTGASIAKNIQYF
.	TRBV25-1	TRBJ1-5	TRBD1	TGTGCCAGCAGTGGGCTGACAGGGGTGAAGGATCAGCCCCAGCATTTT	CASSGLTGVKDQPQHF
.	TRBV20-1	TRBJ1-1	.	TGCAGCGGGGGGGGAGGAGCTTTCTTT	CSGGGGAFF
.	TRBV19	TRBJ1-4	.	TGTGCCAGTAGTATATTAGCCGGGAATGAAAAACTGTTTTTT	CASSILAGNEKLFF
.	TRBV2	TRBJ2-5	.	TGTGCCAGCAGTGATGGCCGCACCCAAGAGACCCAGTACTTC	CASSDGRTQETQYF
.	TRBV7-7	TRBJ2-3	.	TGTGCCAGCAGCTTAGGTCTATCGGGCACAGATACGCAGTATTTT	CASSLGLSGTDTQYF
.	TRBV5-1	TRBJ1-1	.	TGCGCCAGCAGCGGGGGACTCTCCAACACTGAAGCTTTCTTT	CASSGGLSNTEAFF
.	TRBV7-8	TRBJ2-5	TRBD1	TGTGCCAGCACCGGGGCAGGGGGCTTACAGACCCAGTACTTC	CASTGAGGLQTQYF
.	TRBV19	TRBJ1-2	TRBD1	TGTGCCAGTGCCCTTTCCGCGGGACAGGGATACGGCTACACCTTC	CASALSAGQGYGYTF
few	TRBV5-1	TRBJ1-3	TRBD1	TGCGCCAGCAGCCTGATGACAGGGACTGGAAACACCATATATTTT	CASSLMTGTGNTIYF
.	TRBV11-2	TRBJ1-2	.	TGTGCCAGCAGCGAACAGGGCACTAACTATGGCTACACCTTC	CASSEQGTNYGYTF
once	TRBV11-2	TRBJ2-3	TRBD1	TGTGCCAGCAGCTTAATCTCGGGACAGGGTATAGATACGCAGTATTTT	CASSLISGQGIDTQYF
once	TRBV7-2	TRBJ2-1	TRBD1	TGTGCCAGCAGCCCTTCCGGGACAGGTTACAATGAGCAGTTCTTC	CASSPSGTGYNEQFF
.	TRBV5-5	TRBJ2-7	.	TGTGCCAGCAGCTTGTCACAGTCGTACGAGCAGTACTTC	CASSLSQSYEQYF
.	TRBV4-3	TRBJ2-5	.	TGCGCCAGCAGCCAAGATTTCCGGGGGGCCAGAGAGACCCAGTACTTC	CASSQDFRGARETQYF
.	TRBV7-9	TRBJ2-3	.	TGTGCCAGCAGCAAACTAGCAGAGTCGGATACGCAGTATTTT	CASSKLAESDTQYF
few	TRBV5-1	TRBJ1-1	TRBD1	TGCGCCAGCAGCTTGGTCGGGACAGGGGACACTGAAGCTTTCTTT	CASSLVGTGDTEAFF
once	TRBV6-5	TRBJ1-6	.	TGTGCCAGCAGTCCCCGGGGGGCGGGTAATTCACCCCTCCACTTT	CASSPRGAGNSPLHF
.	TRBV7-8	TRBJ2-1	TRBD2	TGTGCCAGCAGCTCGGGACTAGCGGGGGACAATGAGCAGTTCTTC	CASSSGLAGDNEQFF
.	TRBV7-2	TRBJ1-2	.	TGTGCCAGCCATATACAGGGTGCCTATGGCTACACCTTC	CASHIQGAYGYTF
.	TRBV6-4	TRBJ2-3	TRBD2	TGTGCCGGAATAGAGACTAGCGGGGACAGAGATACGCAGTATTTT	CAGIETSGDRDTQYF
.	TRBV2	TRBJ1-1	.	TGTGCCAGCAAGGAGGGACCGAACACTGAAGCTTTCTTT	CASKEGPNTEAFF
.	TRBV18	TRBJ2-7	.	TGTGCCAGCTCACCGGGAGACACTGAAGGTCTGTACTTC	CASSPGDTEGLYF
.	TRBV7-9	TRBJ1-5	.	TGTGCCAGCAGCCGTGGCCGGGGAGATCAGCCCCAGCATTTT	CASSRGRGDQPQHF
.	TRBV9	TRBJ2-1	TRBD2	TGTGCCAGCAGCGTAGCCGGGACTAGCCCCTACAATGAGCAGTTCTTC	CASSVAGTSPYNEQFF
.	TRBV28	TRBJ1-2	.	TGTGCCAGCAGAACAGGAGCCTATGGCTACACCTTC	CASRTGAYGYTF
.	TRBV3-1/TRBV3-2	TRBJ2-7	.	TGTGCCAGCAGCCTGAGGGGGGGGTACACCTACGAGCAGTACTTC	CASSLRGGYTYEQYF
.	TRBV19	TRBJ2-2	.	TGTGCCAGTAGGGTGGGACAACTCACCGGGGAGCTGTTTTTT	CASRVGQLTGELFF
.	TRBV3-1/TRBV3-2	TRBJ2-3	.	TGTGCCAGCAGCCTTTCCCCCGCAGATACGCAGTATTTT	CASSLSPADTQYF
.	TRBV4-1	TRBJ2-5	TRBD1	TGCGCCAGCACTCGGACAGGGGGCGGGGAGACCCAGTACTTC	CASTRTGGGETQYF
.	TRBV9	TRBJ1-3	.	TGTGCCAGCGGACTCGAGGGAAACACCATATATTTT	CASGLEGNTIYF